Sequencing of this TCR beta chain was carried out in a study of cytomegalovirus exposure and HLA in healthy donors. Per the germline V gene, CDR1 is MDHEN and CDR2 is SYDVKM. V lost 6 bases to trimming and J lost 10 bases, with 28 bases between them. The CDR3 contains 17 residues. About this clone itself: Its antigen is unidentified.

In the PCR, 60 Vbeta and 13 Jbeta primers were used. Data came from immunoSEQ multiplex PCR; TCRdb stores just in-frame clones and leaves some out. The sample yields under 150,000 clones, about 77% seen once. Findings of the study overall: Association of approximately 18,000 TCR beta sequences with HLA alleles was found at 0.05 false discovery rate in a later analysis.

The clonotype was recovered from a man between 45 and 60 years old in good health and CMV-seronegative. The J gene is TRBJ1-5, the V gene TRBV28; no clear D gene. Sequencing was carried out using PBMCs. The CDR3 coding sequence is TGTGCCAGCAGGGGCGGGGTGTCGGACTACTCATCAGGCCCCCAGCATTTT. Protein product: CASRGGVSDYSSGPQHF. The full variable domain, its missing parts supplied by reference TRBV28 and TRBJ1-5, is DVKVTQSSRYLVKRTGEKVFLECVQDMDHENMFWYRQDPGLGLRLIYFSYDVKMKEKGDIPEGYSVSREKKERFSLILESASTNQTSMYLCASRGGVSDYSSGPQHFGDGTRLSIL.